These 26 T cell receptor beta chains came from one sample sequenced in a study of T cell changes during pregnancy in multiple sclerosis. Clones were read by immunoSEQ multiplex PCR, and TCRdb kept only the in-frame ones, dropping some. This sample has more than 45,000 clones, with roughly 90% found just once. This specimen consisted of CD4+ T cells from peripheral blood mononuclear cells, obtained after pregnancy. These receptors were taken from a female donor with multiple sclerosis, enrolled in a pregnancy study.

CDR3: CSATGPETQYF. CDR3 DNA sequence: TGCAGTGCAACAGGACCGGAGACCCAGTACTTC. The chain has TRBV20-1 and TRBJ2-5; possibly TRBD1 for D (5 bases). There are 11 residues in the CDR3. The germline V gene encodes CDR1 DFQATT and CDR2 SNEGSKA (reference sequence). Trimming took off 6 bases at V and 5 bases at J, with 10 bases between the two ends.

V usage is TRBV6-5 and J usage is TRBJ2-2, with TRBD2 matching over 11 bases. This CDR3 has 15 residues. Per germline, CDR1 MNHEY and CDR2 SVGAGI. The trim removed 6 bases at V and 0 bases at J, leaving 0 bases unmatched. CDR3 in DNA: TGTGCCAGCAGACTAGCGGGGGCGAACACCGGGGAGCTGTTTTTT. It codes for CASRLAGANTGELFF.

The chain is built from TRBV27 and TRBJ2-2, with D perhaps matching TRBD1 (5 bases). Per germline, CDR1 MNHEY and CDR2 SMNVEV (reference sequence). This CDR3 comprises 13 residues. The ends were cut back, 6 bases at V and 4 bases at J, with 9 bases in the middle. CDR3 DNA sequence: TGTGCCAGCAGACCCCAGGGCACCGGGGAGCTGTTTTTT. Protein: CASRPQGTGELFF.

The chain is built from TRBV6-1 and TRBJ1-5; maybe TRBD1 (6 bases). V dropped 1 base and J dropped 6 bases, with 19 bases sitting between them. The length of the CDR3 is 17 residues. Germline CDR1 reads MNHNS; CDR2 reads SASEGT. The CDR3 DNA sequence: TGTGCCAGCAGTGAAGACAAATGGACACAGGGAAGTCAGCCCCAGCATTTT. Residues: CASSEDKWTQGSQPQHF.

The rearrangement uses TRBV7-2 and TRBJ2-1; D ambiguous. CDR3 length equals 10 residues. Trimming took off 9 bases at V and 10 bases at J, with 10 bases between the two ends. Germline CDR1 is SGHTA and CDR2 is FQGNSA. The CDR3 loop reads CASEAGEQFF. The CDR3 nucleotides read TGTGCCAGTGAGGCCGGAGAGCAGTTCTTC.

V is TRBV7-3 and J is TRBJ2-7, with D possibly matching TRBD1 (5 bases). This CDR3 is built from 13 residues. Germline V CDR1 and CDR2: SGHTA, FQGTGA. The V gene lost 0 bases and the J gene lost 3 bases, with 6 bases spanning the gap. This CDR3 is CASSLTGDYEQYF. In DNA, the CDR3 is TGTGCCAGCAGCTTAACAGGGGACTACGAGCAGTACTTC.

CDR3 sequence (DNA): TGCAGCGTTGAGGGGCGGGGGGCCTACGAGCAGTACTTC. It is translated as CSVEGRGAYEQYF. The chain uses TRBV29-1 and TRBJ2-7, with 8 bases identical to TRBD2. Germline V gene sequence: CDR1 SQVTM, CDR2 ANQGSEA. Germline trimming cut 3 bases from V and 2 bases from J; bases unmatched to any gene: 3. CDR3 size: 13 residues.

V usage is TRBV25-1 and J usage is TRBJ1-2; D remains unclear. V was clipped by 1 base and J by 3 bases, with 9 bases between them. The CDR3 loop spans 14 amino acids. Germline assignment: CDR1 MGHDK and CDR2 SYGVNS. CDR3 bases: TGTGCCAGCAGTGAATTGGTCGGTGACTATGGCTACACCTTC. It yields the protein CASSELVGDYGYTF.

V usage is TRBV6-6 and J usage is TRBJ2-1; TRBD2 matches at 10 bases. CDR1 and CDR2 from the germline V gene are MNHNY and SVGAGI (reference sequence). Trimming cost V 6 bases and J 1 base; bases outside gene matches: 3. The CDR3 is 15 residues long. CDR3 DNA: TGTGCCAGCAGAGTTAGCGGGGGGTCCTACAATGAGCAGTTCTTC. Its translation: CASRVSGGSYNEQFF.

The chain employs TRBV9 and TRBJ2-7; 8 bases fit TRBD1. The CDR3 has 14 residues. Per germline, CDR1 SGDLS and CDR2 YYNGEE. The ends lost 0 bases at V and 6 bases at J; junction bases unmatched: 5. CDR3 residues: CASSVVGQGSEQYF. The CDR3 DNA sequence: TGTGCCAGCAGCGTAGTAGGACAGGGCAGCGAGCAGTACTTC.

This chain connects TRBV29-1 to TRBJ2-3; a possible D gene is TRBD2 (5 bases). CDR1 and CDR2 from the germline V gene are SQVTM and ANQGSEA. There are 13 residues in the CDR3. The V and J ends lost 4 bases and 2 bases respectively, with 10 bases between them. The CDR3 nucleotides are TGCAGCGTTGTGCGGGCGGTCACAGATACGCAGTATTTT. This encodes CSVVRAVTDTQYF.

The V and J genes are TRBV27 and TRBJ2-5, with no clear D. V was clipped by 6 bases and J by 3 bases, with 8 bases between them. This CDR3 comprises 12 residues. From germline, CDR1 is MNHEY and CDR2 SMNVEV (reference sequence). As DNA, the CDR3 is TGTGCCAGCAGCCCCCCAGAAGAGACCCAGTACTTC. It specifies CASSPPEETQYF.

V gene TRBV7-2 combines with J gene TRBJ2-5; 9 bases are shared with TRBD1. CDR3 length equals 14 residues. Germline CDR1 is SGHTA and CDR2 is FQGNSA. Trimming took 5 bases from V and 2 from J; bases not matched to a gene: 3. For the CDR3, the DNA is TGTGCCAGCAGCCCGGACAGGGGACAAGAGACCCAGTACTTC. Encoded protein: CASSPDRGQETQYF.

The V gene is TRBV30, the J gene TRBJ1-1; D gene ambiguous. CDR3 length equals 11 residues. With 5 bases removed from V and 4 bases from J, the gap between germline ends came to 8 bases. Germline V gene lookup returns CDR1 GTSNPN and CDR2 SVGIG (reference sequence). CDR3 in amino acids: CAWVRGTEAFF. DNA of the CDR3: TGTGCCTGGGTACGGGGCACTGAAGCTTTCTTT.

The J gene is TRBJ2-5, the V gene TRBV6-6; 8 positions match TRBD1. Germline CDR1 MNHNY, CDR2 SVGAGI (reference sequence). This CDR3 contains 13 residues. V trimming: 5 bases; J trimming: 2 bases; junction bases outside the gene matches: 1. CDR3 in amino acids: CASSGDRQETQYF. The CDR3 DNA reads TGTGCCAGCAGTGGGGACAGGCAAGAGACCCAGTACTTC.

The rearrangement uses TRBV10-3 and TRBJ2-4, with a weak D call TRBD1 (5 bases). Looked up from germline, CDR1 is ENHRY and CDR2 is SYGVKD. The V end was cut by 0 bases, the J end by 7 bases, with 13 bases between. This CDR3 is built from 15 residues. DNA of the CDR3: TGTGCCATCAGTGAGTCCACCCTCAAGGGGAACATTCAGTACTTC. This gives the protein CAISESTLKGNIQYF.

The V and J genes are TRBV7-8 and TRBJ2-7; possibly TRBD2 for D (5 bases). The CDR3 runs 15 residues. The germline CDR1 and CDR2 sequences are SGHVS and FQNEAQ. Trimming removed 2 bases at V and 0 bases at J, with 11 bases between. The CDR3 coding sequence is TGTGCCAGCAGCTTACAGACTACAAGCTCCTACGAGCAGTACTTC. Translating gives CASSLQTTSSYEQYF.

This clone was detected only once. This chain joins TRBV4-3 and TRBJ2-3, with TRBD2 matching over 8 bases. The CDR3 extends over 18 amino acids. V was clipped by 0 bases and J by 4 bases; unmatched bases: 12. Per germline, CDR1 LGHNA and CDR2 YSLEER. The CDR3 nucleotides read TGCGCCAGCAGCCAAGAGGGGTCTGGGACTAGGGGGGCAGATACGCAGTATTTT. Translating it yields CASSQEGSGTRGADTQYF.

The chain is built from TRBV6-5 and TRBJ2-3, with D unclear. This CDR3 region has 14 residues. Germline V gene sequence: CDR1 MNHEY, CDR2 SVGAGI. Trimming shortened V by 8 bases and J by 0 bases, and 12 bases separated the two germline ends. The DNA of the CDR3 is TGTGCCAGCCGGAGACCGGGTAGCACAGATACGCAGTATTTT. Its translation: CASRRPGSTDTQYF.

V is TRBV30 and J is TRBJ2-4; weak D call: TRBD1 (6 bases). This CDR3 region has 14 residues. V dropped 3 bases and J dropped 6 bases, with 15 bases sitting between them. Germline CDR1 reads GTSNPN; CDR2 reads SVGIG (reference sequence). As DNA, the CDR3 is TGTGCCTGGAGGGGGGCCGGTGCCGGAAACATTCAGTACTTC. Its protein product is CAWRGAGAGNIQYF.

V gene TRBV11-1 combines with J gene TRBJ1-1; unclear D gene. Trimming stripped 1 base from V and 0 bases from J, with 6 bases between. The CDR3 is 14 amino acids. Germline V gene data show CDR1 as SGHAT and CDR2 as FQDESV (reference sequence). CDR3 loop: CASSLERLNTEAFF. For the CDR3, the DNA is TGTGCCAGCAGCTTAGAGAGGTTGAACACTGAAGCTTTCTTT.

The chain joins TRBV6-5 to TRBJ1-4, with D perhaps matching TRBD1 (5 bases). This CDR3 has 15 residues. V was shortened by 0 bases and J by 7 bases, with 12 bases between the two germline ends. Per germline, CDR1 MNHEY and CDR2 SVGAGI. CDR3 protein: CASSYSLRGGEKLFF. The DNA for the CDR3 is TGTGCCAGCAGTTACTCGCTGAGGGGAGGTGAAAAACTGTTTTTT.

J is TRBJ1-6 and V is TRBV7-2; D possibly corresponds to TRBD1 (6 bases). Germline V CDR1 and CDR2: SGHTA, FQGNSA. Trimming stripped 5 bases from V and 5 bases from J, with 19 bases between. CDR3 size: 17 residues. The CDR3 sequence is CASSLRGGTKNNSPLHF. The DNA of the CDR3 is TGTGCCAGCAGCCTTAGGGGGGGGACAAAAAATAATTCACCCCTCCACTTT. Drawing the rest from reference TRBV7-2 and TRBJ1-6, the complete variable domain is GAGVSQSPSNKVTEKGKDVELRCDPISGHTALYWYRQSLGQGLEFLIYFQGNSAPDKSGLPSDRFSAERTGGSVSTLTIQRTQQEDSAVYLCASSLRGGTKNNSPLHFGNGTRLTVT.

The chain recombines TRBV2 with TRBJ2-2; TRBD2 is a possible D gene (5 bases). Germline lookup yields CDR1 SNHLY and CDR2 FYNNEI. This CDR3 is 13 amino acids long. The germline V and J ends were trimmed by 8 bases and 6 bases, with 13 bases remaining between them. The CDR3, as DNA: TGTGCCAGCGGGGAGAGTAGGGCCGGGGAGCTGTTTTTT. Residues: CASGESRAGELFF.

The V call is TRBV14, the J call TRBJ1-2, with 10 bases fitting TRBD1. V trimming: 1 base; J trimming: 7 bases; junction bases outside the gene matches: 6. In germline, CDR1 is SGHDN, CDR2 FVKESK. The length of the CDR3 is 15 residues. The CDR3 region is CASSQVDRGRGGYTF. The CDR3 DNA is TGTGCCAGCAGCCAAGTTGACAGGGGGCGAGGTGGCTACACCTTC.

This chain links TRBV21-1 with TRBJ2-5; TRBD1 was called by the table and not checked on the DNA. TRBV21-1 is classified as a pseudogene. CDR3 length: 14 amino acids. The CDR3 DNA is TGTGCCAGCAGCATCAGGGGGCGGGGAGAGACCCAGTACTTC. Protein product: CASSIRGRGETQYF.